This TCR beta chain was identified in a study of glioma-infiltrating T cells after dendritic cell vaccination. This CDR3 has 13 amino acids. V lost 7 bases to trimming and J lost 1 base, with 10 bases between them. Germline V gives CDR1 SGHRS, CDR2 YFSETQ. TCRdb's table, derived via immunoSEQ multiplex PCR, lists solely in-frame clones and lacks some. This sample has about 50,000 clones, with roughly 87% found just once. The chain carries TRBV5-1 and TRBJ2-3, with D possibly matching TRBD1 (6 bases). Here the sequenced sample was blood, taken before dendritic cell vaccination. The clonotype was recovered from a human donor with glioblastoma. The CDR3 sequence: CASLRQGTDTQYF. Written as DNA, the CDR3 is TGCGCCAGCCTGCGACAGGGCACAGATACGCAGTATTTT.